This entry lists 6 T cell receptor beta chains sequenced from one sample in a study of blood T cell repertoires in COVID-19. The protocol was immunoSEQ multiplex PCR, while the TCRdb copy is restricted to in-frame clones and leaves out a portion. This sample has approximately 670,000 clones; 85% to 90% occur once, and the top ten carry roughly 0.25%. The sequenced sample consisted of peripheral blood. Source of these receptors: a woman aged 18-30 years with acute or convalescent COVID-19.

V is TRBV19 and J is TRBJ1-2; D ambiguous. The V end was cut by 3 bases, the J end by 1 base, with 12 bases between. From germline, CDR1 is LNHDA and CDR2 SQIVND (reference sequence). This CDR3 comprises 15 residues. The CDR3 region is CASSIESRFNYGYTF. CDR3 DNA: TGTGCCAGTAGTATCGAAAGCCGGTTTAACTATGGCTACACCTTC.

The rearrangement joins TRBV5-1 to TRBJ1-2; no clear D. Germline V gene lookup returns CDR1 SGHRS and CDR2 YFSETQ. V lost 1 base to trimming and J lost 3 bases, with 10 bases between them. The CDR3 length is 14 residues. CDR3 sequence (DNA): TGCGCCAGCAGCTTGTCAAGCCGGGACTATGGCTACACCTTC. Residues: CASSLSSRDYGYTF. The full variable domain, in which reference TRBV5-1 and TRBJ1-2 provide the parts outside the CDR3, is KAGVTQTPRYLIKTRGQQVTLSCSPISGHRSVSWYQQTPGQGLQFLFEYFSETQRNKGNFPGRFSGRQFSNSRSEMNVSTLELGDSALYLCASSLSSRDYGYTFGSGTRLTVV.

The chain has TRBV7-9 and TRBJ1-5; TRBD1 aligns across 8 bases. Germline assignment: CDR1 SEHNR and CDR2 FQNEAQ (reference sequence). The V gene end was trimmed by 5 bases and the J gene end by 1 base; junction bases not matched to a gene: 7. The CDR3 spans 16 residues. The chain's CDR3 is CASSGGQVVSNQPQHF. The DNA of the CDR3 is TGTGCCAGCAGCGGGGGACAGGTCGTAAGCAATCAGCCCCAGCATTTT.

A remark on this clone: At the DNA level, this CDR3 is encoded by other sequences in the same sample as well. The J gene is TRBJ2-3, the V gene TRBV24-1; TRBD2 is a possible D gene (6 bases). Trimming stripped 4 bases from V and 3 bases from J, with 10 bases between. This CDR3 is 14 amino acids long. In germline, CDR1 is KGHDR, CDR2 SFDVKD. The CDR3 bases are TGTGCCACCAGTGACCCCCGGGGGACAGATACGCAGTATTTT. Translation: CATSDPRGTDTQYF.

This chain connects TRBV19 to TRBJ1-6, with 8 bases identical to TRBD1. This CDR3 contains 15 residues. Germline V gene lookup returns CDR1 LNHDA and CDR2 SQIVND (reference sequence). V lost 5 bases and J lost 9; bases outside the gene matches: 9. CDR3 DNA sequence: TGTGCCAGTAGTCCGTCACAGGGGGTCGTTTCACCCCTCCACTTT. It translates to CASSPSQGVVSPLHF.

CDR3 sequence (DNA): TGTGCCATCAGTGAGTCAGGATGGGACAGGGGTGGCGAGCAGTACTTC. Translating it yields CAISESGWDRGGEQYF. The chain uses TRBV10-3 and TRBJ2-7, with 10 positions matching TRBD1. Looked up from germline, CDR1 is ENHRY and CDR2 is SYGVKD. The CDR3 runs to 16 residues. Losses at the gene ends were 0 bases for V and 6 bases for J; bases not matched to a gene: 8.